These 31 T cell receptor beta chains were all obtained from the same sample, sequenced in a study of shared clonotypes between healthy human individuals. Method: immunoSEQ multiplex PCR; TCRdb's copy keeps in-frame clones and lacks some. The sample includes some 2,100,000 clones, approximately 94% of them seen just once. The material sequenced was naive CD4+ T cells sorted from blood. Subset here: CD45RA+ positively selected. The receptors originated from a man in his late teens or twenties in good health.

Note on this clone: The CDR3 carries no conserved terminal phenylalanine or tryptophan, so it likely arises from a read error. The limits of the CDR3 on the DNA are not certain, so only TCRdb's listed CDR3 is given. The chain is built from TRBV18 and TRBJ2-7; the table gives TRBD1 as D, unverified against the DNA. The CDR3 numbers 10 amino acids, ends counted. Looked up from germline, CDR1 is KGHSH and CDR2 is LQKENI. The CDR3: CASSPQDRPD.

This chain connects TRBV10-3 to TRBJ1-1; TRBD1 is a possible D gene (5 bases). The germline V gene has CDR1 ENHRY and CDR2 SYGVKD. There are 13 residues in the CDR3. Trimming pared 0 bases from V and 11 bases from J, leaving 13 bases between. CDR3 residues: CAISESGRATAFF. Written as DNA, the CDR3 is TGTGCCATCAGTGAGTCCGGCAGGGCGACGGCTTTCTTT.

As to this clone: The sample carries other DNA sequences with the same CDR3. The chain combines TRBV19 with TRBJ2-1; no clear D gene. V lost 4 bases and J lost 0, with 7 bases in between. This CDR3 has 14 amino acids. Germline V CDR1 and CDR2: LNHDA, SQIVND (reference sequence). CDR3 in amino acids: CASSKGSSYNEQFF. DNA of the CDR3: TGTGCCAGTAGTAAGGGCAGCTCCTACAATGAGCAGTTCTTC.

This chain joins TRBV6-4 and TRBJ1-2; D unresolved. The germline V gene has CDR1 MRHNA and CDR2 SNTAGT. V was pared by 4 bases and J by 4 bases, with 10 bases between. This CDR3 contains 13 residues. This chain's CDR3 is CASSAEGGYGYTF. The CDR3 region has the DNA TGTGCCAGCAGTGCAGAGGGAGGCTATGGCTACACCTTC.

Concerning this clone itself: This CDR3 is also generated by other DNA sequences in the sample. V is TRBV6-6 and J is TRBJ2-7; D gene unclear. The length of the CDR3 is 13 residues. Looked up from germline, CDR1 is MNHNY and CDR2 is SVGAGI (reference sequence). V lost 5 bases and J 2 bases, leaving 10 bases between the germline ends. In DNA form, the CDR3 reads TGTGCCAGCAGTCCCCCCGGGCCCTACGAGCAGTACTTC. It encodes CASSPPGPYEQYF.

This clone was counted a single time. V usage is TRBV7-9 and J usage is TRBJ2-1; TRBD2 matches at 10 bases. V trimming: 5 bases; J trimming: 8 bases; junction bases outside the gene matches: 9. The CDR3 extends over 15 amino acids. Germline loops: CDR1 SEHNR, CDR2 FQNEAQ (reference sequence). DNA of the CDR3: TGTGCCAGCAGCCGATTGGCTAGCGGGAGAGATGAGCAGTTCTTC. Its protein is CASSRLASGRDEQFF.

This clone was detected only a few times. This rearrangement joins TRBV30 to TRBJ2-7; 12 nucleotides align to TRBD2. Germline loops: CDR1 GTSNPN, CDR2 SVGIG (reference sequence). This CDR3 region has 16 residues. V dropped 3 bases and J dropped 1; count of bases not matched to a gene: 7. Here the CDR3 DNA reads TGTGCCTGGAGGCGGCTAGCGGGGGGGACATCCTACGAGCAGTACTTC. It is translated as CAWRRLAGGTSYEQYF.

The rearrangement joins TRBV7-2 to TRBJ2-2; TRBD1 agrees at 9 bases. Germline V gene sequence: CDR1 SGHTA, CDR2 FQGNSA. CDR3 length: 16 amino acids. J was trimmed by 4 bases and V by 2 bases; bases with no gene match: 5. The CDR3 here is CASSLTGGPGTGELFF. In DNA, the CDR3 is TGTGCCAGCAGCTTAACAGGGGGCCCAGGCACCGGGGAGCTGTTTTTT.

CDR3: CASSLEGATQGFF. The CDR3 nucleotides are TGTGCCAGCAGCTTGGAAGGGGCGACACAAGGTTTCTTT. The chain employs TRBV7-9 and TRBJ1-1; TRBD1 is a possible D gene (5 bases). Trimming removed 3 bases from V and 13 bases from J, with 18 bases in between. The length of the CDR3 is 13 residues. CDR1 and CDR2 from the germline V gene are SEHNR and FQNEAQ (reference sequence).

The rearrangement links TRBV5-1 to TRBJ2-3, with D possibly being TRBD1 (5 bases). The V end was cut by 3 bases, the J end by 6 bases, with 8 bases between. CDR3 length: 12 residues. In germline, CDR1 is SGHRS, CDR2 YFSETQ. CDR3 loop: CASSSGMDTQYF. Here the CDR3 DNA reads TGCGCCAGCAGCTCAGGGATGGATACGCAGTATTTT.

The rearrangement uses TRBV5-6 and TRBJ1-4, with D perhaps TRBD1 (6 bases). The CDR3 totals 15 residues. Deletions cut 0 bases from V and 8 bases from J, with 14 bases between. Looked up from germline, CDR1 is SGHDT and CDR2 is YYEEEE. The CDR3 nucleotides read TGTGCCAGCAGCTTGGTTGGGAATACAGGGGAAAAACTGTTTTTT. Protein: CASSLVGNTGEKLFF.

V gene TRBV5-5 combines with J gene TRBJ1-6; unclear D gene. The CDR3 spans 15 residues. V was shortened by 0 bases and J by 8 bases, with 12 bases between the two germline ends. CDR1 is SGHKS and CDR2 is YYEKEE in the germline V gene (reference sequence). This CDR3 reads CASSLESSLYSPLHF. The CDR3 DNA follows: TGTGCCAGCAGCTTGGAGAGTAGCCTGTATTCACCCCTCCACTTT.

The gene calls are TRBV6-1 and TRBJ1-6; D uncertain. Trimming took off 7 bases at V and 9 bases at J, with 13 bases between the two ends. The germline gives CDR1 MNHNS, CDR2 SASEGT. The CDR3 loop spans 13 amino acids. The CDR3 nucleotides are TGTGCCAGCAAGAGGGAAGATGGTTCACCCCTCCACTTT. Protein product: CASKREDGSPLHF.

The CDR3 region has the DNA TGTGCCAGTAGTACGGCCGTATTCACCTACGAGCAGTACTTC. It yields the protein CASSTAVFTYEQYF. The J gene is TRBJ2-7, the V gene TRBV19; no firm D call. The CDR3 contains 14 residues. V was trimmed by 4 bases and J by 2 bases, leaving 12 bases between them. Germline V CDR1 and CDR2: LNHDA, SQIVND (reference sequence).

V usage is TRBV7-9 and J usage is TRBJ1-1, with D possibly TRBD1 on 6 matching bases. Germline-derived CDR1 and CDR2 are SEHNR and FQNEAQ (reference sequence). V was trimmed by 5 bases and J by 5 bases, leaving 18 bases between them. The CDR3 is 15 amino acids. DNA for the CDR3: TGTGCCAGCAGCCCAGGACAGTTACAAGGGACTGAAGCTTTCTTT. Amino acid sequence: CASSPGQLQGTEAFF.

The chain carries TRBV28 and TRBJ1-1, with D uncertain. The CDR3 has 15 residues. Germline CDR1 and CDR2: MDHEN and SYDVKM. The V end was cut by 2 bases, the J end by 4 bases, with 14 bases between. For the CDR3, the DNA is TGTGCCAGCAGTTTAAGGGCCTTCGTGAGCACTGAAGCTTTCTTT. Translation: CASSLRAFVSTEAFF.

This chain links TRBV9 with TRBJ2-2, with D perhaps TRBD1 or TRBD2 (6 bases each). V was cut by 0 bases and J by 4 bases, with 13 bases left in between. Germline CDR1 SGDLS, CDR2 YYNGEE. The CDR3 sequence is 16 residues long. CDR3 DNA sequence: TGTGCCAGCAGCGTAGAAGGACGGGGGCGCACCGGGGAGCTGTTTTTT. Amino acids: CASSVEGRGRTGELFF. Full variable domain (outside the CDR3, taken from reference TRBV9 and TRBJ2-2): DSGVTQTPKHLITATGQRVTLRCSPRSGDLSVYWYQQSLDQGLQFLIQYYNGEERAKGNILERFSAQQFPDLHSELNLSSLELGDSALYFCASSVEGRGRTGELFFGEGSRLTVL.

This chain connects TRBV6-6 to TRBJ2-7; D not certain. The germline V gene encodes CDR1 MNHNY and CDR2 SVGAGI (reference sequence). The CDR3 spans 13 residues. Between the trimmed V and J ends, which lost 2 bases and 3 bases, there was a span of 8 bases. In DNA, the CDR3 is TGTGCCAGCAGTTACGGCTTACGCTACGAGCAGTACTTC. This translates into CASSYGLRYEQYF.

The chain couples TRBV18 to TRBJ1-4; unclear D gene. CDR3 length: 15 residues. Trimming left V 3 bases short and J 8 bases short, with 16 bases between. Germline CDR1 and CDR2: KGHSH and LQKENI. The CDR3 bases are TGTGCCAGCTCACCGGATGAAGGCCCGGGGGAAAAACTGTTTTTT. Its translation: CASSPDEGPGEKLFF.

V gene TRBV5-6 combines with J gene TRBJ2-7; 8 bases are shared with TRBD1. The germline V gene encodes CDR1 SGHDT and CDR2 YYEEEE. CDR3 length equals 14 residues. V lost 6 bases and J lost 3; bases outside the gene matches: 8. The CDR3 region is CASIGQGEVYEQYF. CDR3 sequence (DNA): TGTGCCAGCATCGGACAGGGTGAAGTCTACGAGCAGTACTTC.

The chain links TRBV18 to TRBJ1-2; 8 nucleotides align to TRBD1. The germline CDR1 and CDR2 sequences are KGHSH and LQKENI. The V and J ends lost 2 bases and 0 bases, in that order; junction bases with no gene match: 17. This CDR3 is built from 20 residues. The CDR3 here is CASSPRTGLRGFTANYGYTF. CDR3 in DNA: TGTGCCAGCTCACCAAGGACAGGGTTGAGAGGATTTACGGCTAACTATGGCTACACCTTC.

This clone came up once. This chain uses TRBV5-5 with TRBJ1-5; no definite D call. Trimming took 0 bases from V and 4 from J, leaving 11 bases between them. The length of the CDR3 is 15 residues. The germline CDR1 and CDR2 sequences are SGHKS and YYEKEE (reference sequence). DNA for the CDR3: TGTGCCAGCAGCTTGGGACATTCCGGAAATCAGCCCCAGCATTTT. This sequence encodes CASSLGHSGNQPQHF.

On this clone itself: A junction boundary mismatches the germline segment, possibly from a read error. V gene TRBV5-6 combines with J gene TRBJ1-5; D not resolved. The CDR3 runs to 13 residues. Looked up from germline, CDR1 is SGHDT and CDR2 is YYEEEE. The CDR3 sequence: CASSSIREGRPNF. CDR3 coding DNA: TGTGCCAGCAGCTCCATTAGGGAGGGCCGCCCGAATTTT.

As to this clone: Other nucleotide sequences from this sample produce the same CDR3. This CDR3 reads CASSSGLAGLYEQYF. CDR3 nucleotide sequence: TGTGCCAGCAGCTCGGGACTAGCGGGGTTGTACGAGCAGTACTTC. This chain joins TRBV7-2 and TRBJ2-7; 13 positions agree with TRBD2. V was pared by 4 bases and J by 4 bases, with 4 bases of the junction left unmatched. This CDR3 has 15 residues. CDR1 and CDR2 (germline): SGHTA, FQGNSA.

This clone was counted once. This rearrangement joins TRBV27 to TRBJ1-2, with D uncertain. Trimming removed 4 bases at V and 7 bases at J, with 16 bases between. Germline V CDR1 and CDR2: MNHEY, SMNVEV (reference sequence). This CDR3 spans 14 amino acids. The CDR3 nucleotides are TGTGCCAGCAGTTCGGACCCCGGCCGGTTTGGCTACACCTTC. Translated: CASSSDPGRFGYTF.

This CDR3 reads CASSPRQGRAYEQYF. Here the CDR3 DNA reads TGTGCCAGCAGCCCCAGACAAGGGAGGGCCTACGAGCAGTACTTC. The V gene is TRBV7-2, the J gene TRBJ2-7, with 7 bases fitting TRBD2. Per the germline V gene, CDR1 is SGHTA and CDR2 is FQGNSA. The CDR3 is 15 amino acids. The V segment lost 5 bases and the J segment 2 bases; nucleotides outside the gene matches: 9.

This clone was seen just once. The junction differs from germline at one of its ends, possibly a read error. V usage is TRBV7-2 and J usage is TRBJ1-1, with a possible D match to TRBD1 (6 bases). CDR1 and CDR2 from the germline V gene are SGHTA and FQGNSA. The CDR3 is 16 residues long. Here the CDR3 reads CASSIADTGFATEAFF. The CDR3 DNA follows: TGTGCCAGCAGCATAGCCGACACAGGGTTTGCCACTGAAGCTTTCTTT.

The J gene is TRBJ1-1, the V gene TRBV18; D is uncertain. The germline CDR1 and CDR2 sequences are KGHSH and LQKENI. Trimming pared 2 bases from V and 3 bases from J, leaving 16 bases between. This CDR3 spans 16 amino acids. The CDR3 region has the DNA TGTGCCAGCTCACCAGATTTGAGGAAATGGCACACTGAAGCTTTCTTT. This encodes CASSPDLRKWHTEAFF.

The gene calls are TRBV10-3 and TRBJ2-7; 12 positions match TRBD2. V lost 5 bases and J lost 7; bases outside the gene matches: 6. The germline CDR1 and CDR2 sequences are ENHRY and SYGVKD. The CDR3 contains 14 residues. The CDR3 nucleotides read TGTGCCATCAGTACCGGGACTAGCGGGTGGGAGCAGTACTTC. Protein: CAISTGTSGWEQYF.

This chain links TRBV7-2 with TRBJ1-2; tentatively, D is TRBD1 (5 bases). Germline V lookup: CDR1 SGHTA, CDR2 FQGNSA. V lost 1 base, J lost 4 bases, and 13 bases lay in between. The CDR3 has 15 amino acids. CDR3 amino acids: CASSLEAGPGYGYTF. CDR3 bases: TGTGCCAGCAGCTTAGAGGCAGGGCCAGGCTATGGCTACACCTTC.

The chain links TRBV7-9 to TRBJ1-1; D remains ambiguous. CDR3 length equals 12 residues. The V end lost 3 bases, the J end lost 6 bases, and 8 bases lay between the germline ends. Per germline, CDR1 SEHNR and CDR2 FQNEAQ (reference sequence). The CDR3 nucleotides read TGTGCCAGCAGCTTTAGCGCCTCTGAAGCTTTCTTT. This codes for CASSFSASEAFF.